This is a list of T cell receptor beta chains from one sample in a study of T cell responses to AZD1222 COVID-19 vaccine. Only in-frame clones appear in the TCRdb table, and some are missing; sequencing was by immunoSEQ multiplex PCR. Counted here are roughly 50,000 clones, approximately 80% occurring once; the ten biggest clones make up roughly 7.2%. Sample: peripheral blood, taken on day 0 of AZD1222 vaccination. These receptors originate from an adult in good health. Each CDR3 is given without its conserved first and last residue. D genes are given only for firm matches.

ASSLRPLESGSTGELF	TRBV7-3	TRBJ2-2	TRBD2	16
ASSPPPPGNSPLH	TRBV28	TRBJ1-6	NA	13
ASRRGGLSTDTQY	TRBV10-2	TRBJ2-3	TRBD2	13
ASSPPVLVDGYT	TRBV18	TRBJ1-2	NA	12
ASSHTPGTAANYGYT	TRBV4-1	TRBJ1-2	TRBD1	15
SASSSATEQY	TRBV20-1	TRBJ2-7	NA	10
ATRPQGNSPLH	TRBV15	TRBJ1-6	NA	11
ASSHRTAGANVLT	TRBV3-1/TRBV3-2	TRBJ2-6	NA	13
ASSEMANYGYT	TRBV6-1	TRBJ1-2	NA	11
ASSESNPLGGYT	TRBV10-2	TRBJ1-2	NA	12
ASSQGMPGEQETQY	TRBV4-1	TRBJ2-5	NA	14
ASISRTVSGSPLH	TRBV6-5	TRBJ1-6	NA	13
ASRRGLRLANTGELF	TRBV6-6	TRBJ2-2	NA	15
ASSLRGTSNEQF	TRBV19	TRBJ2-1	NA	12
ASSQTLGATEAF	TRBV7-3	TRBJ1-1	NA	12
ASSYEGFQAPQH	TRBV7-8	TRBJ1-5	NA	12
ATQDRDYGYT	TRBV15	TRBJ1-2	NA	10
ASSLGGRGPEKLF	TRBV28	TRBJ1-4	TRBD1	13
ASSGTGLAALRGVYEQY	TRBV11-2	TRBJ2-7	TRBD2	17
ASSHAGTGGVGSKNIQY	TRBV4-1	TRBJ2-4	TRBD1	17
ASSLAGTGELF	TRBV7-9	TRBJ2-2	NA	11
ASSLRLAGGDTQY	TRBV5-4	TRBJ2-3	TRBD2	13
ASTIQGWETQY	TRBV28	TRBJ2-5	NA	11
ASSEAASVTEAF	TRBV6-1	TRBJ1-1	NA	12
ASSLQGLNTEAF	TRBV6-6	TRBJ1-1	TRBD1	12
ASRGQLANTGELF	TRBV2	TRBJ2-2	NA	13
ASSEANEKLF	TRBV2	TRBJ1-4	NA	10
ASSSSGGNTIY	TRBV11-2	TRBJ1-3	NA	11
ASSLTFSAEAF	TRBV2	TRBJ1-1	NA	11
ASDSSRYGYT	TRBV18	TRBJ1-2	NA	10
ASSLDEAVGNTIY	TRBV11-2	TRBJ1-3	NA	13
ASSPGASRSTDTQY	TRBV27	TRBJ2-3	NA	14
ASSDRGLEKLF	TRBV5-8	TRBJ1-4	TRBD1	11
ASSPRGGTGANVLT	TRBV7-9	TRBJ2-6	NA	14
ASSTGQNYGYT	TRBV19	TRBJ1-2	TRBD1	11
ASSLLGGNQPQH	TRBV7-9	TRBJ1-5	NA	12
ASSETGGPNNEQF	TRBV2	TRBJ2-1	TRBD2	13
ASSQDSAGANSPLH	TRBV4-2	TRBJ1-6	NA	14
SASVATGGAGTQY	TRBV20-1	TRBJ2-3	TRBD1	13
ASRLRGHQNTEAF	TRBV28	TRBJ1-1	NA	13